Sequencing of this T cell receptor (beta chain) was carried out in a study of cytomegalovirus exposure and HLA in healthy donors. Primers: 60 Vbeta forward and 13 Jbeta reverse. The protocol was immunoSEQ multiplex PCR, while the TCRdb copy is restricted to in-frame clones and leaves out a portion. The table includes roughly 190,000 clones, around 84% detected once. Per germline, CDR1 KGHSH and CDR2 LQKENI. CDR3 size: 14 residues. V shed 3 bases and J 4 bases; nucleotides not matched to a gene: 6. J is TRBJ2-7 and V is TRBV18; the match to TRBD2 covers 7 bases. The clonotype was recovered from a woman under 30 in good health and CMV-seronegative. The sample consisted of PBMCs. The CDR3 region is CASSPREEDYEQYF. The CDR3 DNA is TGTGCCAGCTCACCCCGGGAGGAGGATTACGAGCAGTACTTC.